Reported below is one T cell receptor (beta chain). What it recognizes is unknown. The data stem from a study of T cell repertoires in cytomegalovirus infection. TCRdb re-analysed the reads in MiXCR, keeping a single row per CDR3 protein. The sample yields approximately 770,000 distinct CDR3 sequences, 25% to 30% seen once. The CDR3 extends over 17 amino acids. Germline V lookup: CDR1 SGHVS, CDR2 FNYEAQ. The trim removed 5 bases at V and 0 bases at J, leaving 9 bases unmatched. This sequence was found in a human donor in good health (CMV status not recorded). Some clones in this sample may be carry-over from other donors' samples. The V call is TRBV7-6, the J call TRBJ2-2; 7 nucleotides agree with TRBD1. The input for sequencing was cultured CD8+ T cells from PBMCs, taken from culture after CMV antigen stimulation. The CDR3 region has the DNA TGTGCCAGCAGCCTCTCCGGGACAGAGACGAACACCGGGGAGCTGTTTTTT. Translation gives CASSLSGTETNTGELFF.